This passage covers 10 T cell receptor beta chains from one sample sequenced in a study of blood T cell repertoires in COVID-19. Some clones are missing from TCRdb's copy, which holds only in-frame ones; the method was immunoSEQ multiplex PCR. The sample comprises approximately 140,000 clones, around three quarters of which are singletons, and around 3.3% rests with the top ten. What was sequenced was peripheral blood. Every receptor here comes from a man aged 55 to 70 with acute or convalescent COVID-19.

The rearrangement uses TRBV3-1 (or the pseudogene TRBV3-2) and TRBJ2-1; 8 positions match TRBD2. Germline loops: CDR1 LGHDT, CDR2 YNNKEL (reference sequence). V dropped 4 bases and J dropped 6; count of bases not matched to a gene: 14. The CDR3 has 17 residues. The CDR3, as DNA: TGTGCCAGCAGCCCGCACGCCCCCAGCGGGAGAAGCAATGAGCAGTTCTTC. Residues: CASSPHAPSGRSNEQFF.

This chain joins TRBV6-1 and TRBJ1-2; D call uncertain. Germline loops: CDR1 MNHNS, CDR2 SASEGT. Trimming removed 1 base from V and 0 bases from J, with 12 bases in between. The CDR3 covers 16 residues. In DNA form, the CDR3 reads TGTGCCAGCAGTGAAGTCGAGCGCCTAGCTAACTATGGCTACACCTTC. This gives the protein CASSEVERLANYGYTF.

The rearrangement uses TRBV6-5 and TRBJ1-2; 7 bases are shared with TRBD1. V lost 4 bases, J lost 5 bases, and 7 bases stayed unmatched. Looked up from germline, CDR1 is MNHEY and CDR2 is SVGAGI. This CDR3 region has 14 residues. Here the CDR3 reads CASSSNRGWYGYTF. CDR3 nucleotide sequence: TGTGCCAGCAGTTCGAACAGGGGCTGGTATGGCTACACCTTC.

There are a few counts of this clone. V is TRBV5-4 and J is TRBJ1-1; D possibly corresponds to TRBD1 (5 bases). Looked up from germline, CDR1 is SGHNT and CDR2 is YYREEE (reference sequence). Trimming stripped 0 bases from V and 0 bases from J, with 6 bases between. CDR3 length: 14 residues. The CDR3 loop reads CASSLGQMNTEAFF. DNA of the CDR3: TGTGCCAGCAGCTTGGGACAGATGAACACTGAAGCTTTCTTT. The full variable domain, completed using reference TRBV5-4 and TRBJ1-1, is ETGVTQSPTHLIKTRGQQVTLRCSSQSGHNTVSWYQQALGQGPQFIFQYYREEENGRGNFPPRFSGLQFPNYSSELNVNALELDDSALYLCASSLGQMNTEAFFGQGTRLTVV.

DNA of the CDR3: TGTGCCAGCAGGGTTAGCCCCAATCAGCCCCAGCATTTT. It specifies CASRVSPNQPQHF. This chain uses TRBV6-5 with TRBJ1-5; D unresolved. The CDR3 length is 13 residues. Trimming left V 6 bases short and J 3 bases short, with 9 bases between. Germline CDR1 is MNHEY and CDR2 is SVGAGI.

The chain carries TRBV28 and TRBJ2-2; 8 bases line up with TRBD2. Germline-derived CDR1 and CDR2 are MDHEN and SYDVKM. This CDR3 is built from 18 residues. Trimming at V came to 3 bases and at J to 0 bases, leaving 9 bases not matched to a gene. CDR3 coding DNA: TGTGCCAGCAGTTTTAATAGGTGGGGACTAGCGAACACCGGGGAGCTGTTTTTT. Translation: CASSFNRWGLANTGELFF. Full variable domain (rest looked up from reference TRBV28 and TRBJ2-2): DVKVTQSSRYLVKRTGEKVFLECVQDMDHENMFWYRQDPGLGLRLIYFSYDVKMKEKGDIPEGYSVSREKKERFSLILESASTNQTSMYLCASSFNRWGLANTGELFFGEGSRLTVL.

The gene calls are TRBV11-2 and TRBJ2-6, with D maybe TRBD2 (6 bases). The ends were cut back, 2 bases at V and 2 bases at J, with 16 bases in the middle. The length of the CDR3 is 18 residues. CDR1 and CDR2 (germline): SGHAT, FQNNGV. The CDR3 sequence is CASSLYPGGGTGANVLTF. The DNA of the CDR3 is TGTGCCAGCAGCTTATATCCGGGTGGGGGGACTGGGGCCAACGTCCTGACTTTC.

This clone was recorded only once. The chain employs TRBV9 and TRBJ1-4; the match to TRBD1 covers 8 bases. Germline CDR1 SGDLS, CDR2 YYNGEE. The CDR3 runs 15 residues. Trimming cost V 0 bases and J 7 bases; bases outside gene matches: 5. CDR3 sequence reads: CASSVAATGGEKLFF. The CDR3, as DNA: TGTGCCAGCAGCGTAGCGGCAACAGGGGGTGAAAAACTGTTTTTT.

The chain has TRBV9 and TRBJ2-1, with 8 bases aligning to TRBD2. CDR3 length: 17 residues. Germline values: CDR1 SGDLS, CDR2 YYNGEE. Germline trimming cut 3 bases from V and 1 base from J; bases unmatched to any gene: 9. Here the CDR3 DNA reads TGTGCCAGCAGCGCCGGGGCTAGCGGGCATTCCTACAATGAGCAGTTCTTC. It encodes CASSAGASGHSYNEQFF.

The chain recombines TRBV27 with TRBJ2-7, with D possibly TRBD2 on 5 matching bases. V was clipped by 6 bases and J by 3 bases, with 18 bases between them. CDR3 length: 15 residues. Germline V lookup: CDR1 MNHEY, CDR2 SMNVEV (reference sequence). The CDR3 coding sequence is TGTGCCAGCAGCCAGACCGGACTGGGATTCTACGAGCAGTACTTC. This sequence encodes CASSQTGLGFYEQYF.